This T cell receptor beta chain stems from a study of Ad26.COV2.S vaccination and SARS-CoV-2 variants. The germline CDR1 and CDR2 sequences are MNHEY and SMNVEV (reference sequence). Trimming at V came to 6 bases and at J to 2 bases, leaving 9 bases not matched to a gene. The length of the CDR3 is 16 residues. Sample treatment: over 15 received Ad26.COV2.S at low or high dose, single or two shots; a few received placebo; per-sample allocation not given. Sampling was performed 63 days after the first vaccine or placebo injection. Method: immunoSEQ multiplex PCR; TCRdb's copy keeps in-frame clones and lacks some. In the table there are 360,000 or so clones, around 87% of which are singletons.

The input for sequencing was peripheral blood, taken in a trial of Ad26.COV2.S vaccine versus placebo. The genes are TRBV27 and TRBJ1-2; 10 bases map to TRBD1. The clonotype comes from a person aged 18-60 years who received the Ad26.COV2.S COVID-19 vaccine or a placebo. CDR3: CASSQTGGQGNYGYTF. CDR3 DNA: TGTGCCAGCAGCCAAACAGGGGGACAGGGGAACTATGGCTACACCTTC.